The 14 T cell receptor beta chains presented below share a single source sample, sequenced in a study of blood T cell repertoires in COVID-19. The protocol was immunoSEQ multiplex PCR, while the TCRdb copy is restricted to in-frame clones and leaves out a portion. This repertoire shows about 490,000 clones, 70% to 90% found once; its top ten account for roughly 3.1%. The specimen sequenced was peripheral blood. The receptors here all came from a human donor in a cohort sampled during active COVID-19.

With regard to this clone: The junction and the germline gene differ at one end; a read error may be behind it. This sequence joins TRBV7-7 and TRBJ2-5; 7 nucleotides agree with TRBD2. The CDR3 totals 14 residues. The germline V gene encodes CDR1 SSHAT and CDR2 FNYEAQ (reference sequence). For the CDR3, the DNA is TGTGCTAGCAGCCCCCCGGGAGGCCAGGCGACCCAGTACTTC. This sequence encodes CASSPPGGQATQYF.

This clone has just a few counts. This chain uses TRBV27 with TRBJ2-3, with D possibly TRBD2 on 6 matching bases. The CDR3 runs to 15 residues. Germline V gene lookup returns CDR1 MNHEY and CDR2 SMNVEV (reference sequence). The V and J ends lost 2 bases and 3 bases respectively, with 12 bases between them. CDR3 nucleotide sequence: TGTGCCAGCAGTTTAGGGATAGCGGTGACAGATACGCAGTATTTT. Encoded protein: CASSLGIAVTDTQYF.

The V gene is TRBV6-4, the J gene TRBJ1-1, with D unresolved. CDR3 length equals 13 residues. Germline V lookup: CDR1 MRHNA, CDR2 SNTAGT. With 6 bases removed from V and 2 bases from J, the gap between germline ends came to 10 bases. CDR3 in DNA: TGTGCCAGCAGCGCCGGGTCCAACACTGAAGCTTTCTTT. Residues: CASSAGSNTEAFF.

V gene TRBV9 combines with J gene TRBJ1-4; no clear D. The germline gives CDR1 SGDLS, CDR2 YYNGEE. V lost 4 bases and J lost 1, with 8 bases in between. The CDR3 loop spans 14 amino acids. The CDR3 protein is CASSPRETNEKLFF. CDR3 bases: TGTGCCAGCAGCCCGAGAGAAACTAATGAAAAACTGTTTTTT. The full variable domain, with the rest looked up from reference TRBV9 and TRBJ1-4, is DSGVTQTPKHLITATGQRVTLRCSPRSGDLSVYWYQQSLDQGLQFLIQYYNGEERAKGNILERFSAQQFPDLHSELNLSSLELGDSALYFCASSPRETNEKLFFGSGTQLSVL.

This chain joins TRBV19 and TRBJ2-3; 16 nucleotides line up with TRBD2. Unmatched junction bases numbered 5, after V lost 5 bases and J lost 6 bases. CDR3 length: 16 residues. The germline V gene encodes CDR1 LNHDA and CDR2 SQIVND (reference sequence). The CDR3 coding sequence is TGTGCCAGTAGTGGGACTAGCGGGAGGGCCACGGATACGCAGTATTTT. It codes for CASSGTSGRATDTQYF. Supplemented by reference TRBV19 and TRBJ2-3, the full variable domain reads DGGITQSPKYLFRKEGQNVTLSCEQNLNHDAMYWYRQDPGQGLRLIYYSQIVNDFQKGDIAEGYSVSREKKESFPLTVTSAQKNPTAFYLCASSGTSGRATDTQYFGPGTRLTVL.

V is TRBV18 and J is TRBJ1-5, with 7 bases aligning to TRBD1. Germline CDR1 KGHSH, CDR2 LQKENI. The V segment lost 2 bases and the J segment 5 bases; nucleotides outside the gene matches: 3. The CDR3 length is 14 residues. CDR3 sequence (DNA): TGTGCCAGCTCACCAGAAACAGGGGATCAGCCCCAGCATTTT. Translating it yields CASSPETGDQPQHF.

V usage is TRBV20-1 and J usage is TRBJ1-2, with 7 bases that match TRBD1. The V gene end was trimmed by 6 bases and the J gene end by 8 bases; junction bases not matched to a gene: 3. CDR3 length: 10 amino acids. The germline V gene has CDR1 DFQATT and CDR2 SNEGSKA (reference sequence). The CDR3 coding sequence is TGCAGTGCCCCGGACAGGGGCTACACCTTC. Its protein is CSAPDRGYTF.

This clone is a singleton in its sample. The rearrangement links TRBV18 to TRBJ2-7; D is possibly TRBD2 (5 bases). CDR1 and CDR2 (germline): KGHSH, LQKENI. This CDR3 has 13 residues. V was trimmed by 2 bases and J by 6 bases, leaving 11 bases between them. The chain's CDR3 is CASSPGEPGEQYF. The CDR3 DNA reads as TGTGCCAGCTCACCAGGGGAGCCTGGCGAGCAGTACTTC.

This clone was observed a few times. V and J are TRBV24-1 and TRBJ2-2; D uncertain. V lost 6 bases, J lost 4 bases, and 11 bases lay in between. The CDR3 has 14 amino acids. CDR1 KGHDR and CDR2 SFDVKD come from the germline V gene. The CDR3 sequence: CATSSGSPTGELFF. CDR3 sequence (DNA): TGTGCCACCAGTTCCGGGTCCCCCACCGGGGAGCTGTTTTTT.

This chain joins TRBV9 and TRBJ1-5; D is unclear. The CDR3 is 15 residues long. Germline V gene data show CDR1 as SGDLS and CDR2 as YYNGEE. V lost 0 bases and J 5 bases, leaving 12 bases between the germline ends. This CDR3 reads CASSVGSTPDQPQHF. CDR3 bases: TGTGCCAGCAGCGTAGGGAGCACCCCTGATCAGCCCCAGCATTTT. The whole variable domain, filled in from reference TRBV9 and TRBJ1-5, reads DSGVTQTPKHLITATGQRVTLRCSPRSGDLSVYWYQQSLDQGLQFLIQYYNGEERAKGNILERFSAQQFPDLHSELNLSSLELGDSALYFCASSVGSTPDQPQHFGDGTRLSIL.

There are a few counts of this clone. The chain combines TRBV2 with TRBJ1-6, with D uncertain. Germline V gives CDR1 SNHLY, CDR2 FYNNEI. CDR3 length: 14 amino acids. V was shortened by 8 bases and J by 2 bases, with 10 bases between the two germline ends. The CDR3 bases are TGTGCCAGCCAAAGCGGGGCCTATAATTCACCCCTCCACTTT. Encoded protein: CASQSGAYNSPLHF. Using reference TRBV2 and TRBJ1-6 for the parts outside the CDR3, the full variable domain is EPEVTQTPSHQVTQMGQEVILRCVPISNHLYFYWYRQILGQKVEFLVSFYNNEISEKSEIFDDQFSVERPDGSNFTLKIRSTKLEDSAMYFCASQSGAYNSPLHFGNGTRLTVT.

The chain combines TRBV6-5 with TRBJ2-2, with 8 bases matching TRBD2. Germline CDR1 is MNHEY and CDR2 is SVGAGI. J lost 5 bases, V lost 4 bases, and 9 bases had no gene match. This CDR3 contains 16 residues. The CDR3 is CASSSTLAGRTGELFF. CDR3 sequence (DNA): TGTGCCAGCAGTTCAACTTTAGCGGGAAGGACCGGGGAGCTGTTTTTT.

CDR3 nucleotides: TGTGCCAGCAGTCTGCGACAGGGGAGGGACGGCAATCAGCCCCAGCATTTT. Amino acid sequence: CASSLRQGRDGNQPQHF. This chain uses TRBV27 with TRBJ1-5; 8 bases line up with TRBD1. Trimming took 5 bases from V and 2 from J; bases not matched to a gene: 11. CDR3 size: 17 residues. In germline, CDR1 is MNHEY, CDR2 SMNVEV (reference sequence).

CDR3 sequence (DNA): TGTGCCAGCAGCCCTAGGACTAGCGGGAGATCCGAGCAGTACTTC. Translated, it gives CASSPRTSGRSEQYF. The chain has TRBV7-2 and TRBJ2-7; TRBD2 aligns across 13 bases. After removal of 5 bases from V and 6 bases from J, the junction contained 7 bases not matched to a gene. The CDR3 is 15 amino acids. Germline assignment: CDR1 SGHTA and CDR2 FQGNSA.